This T cell receptor beta chain emerged from a study of blood T cell repertoires in COVID-19. The CDR3 totals 16 residues. The trim removed 4 bases at V and 2 bases at J, leaving 7 bases unmatched. Germline values: CDR1 SGHRS, CDR2 YFSETQ. Source study methods: Nucleated cell number was recorded as an estimate derived from reference gene primer amplification. Produced via immunoSEQ multiplex PCR; TCRdb's table is partial and in-frame only. V and J calls and clone size are given by that table; D and trimming were obtained from the DNA. The sample contains approximately 280,000 clones, 80% to 90% of which appear only once.

The V and J genes are TRBV5-1 and TRBJ2-2; the match to TRBD1 covers 8 bases. This clonotype was sampled from a man between 35 and 55 years old with acute or convalescent COVID-19. The material sequenced was peripheral blood. The CDR3: CASSRQGQGNTGELFF. CDR3 DNA sequence: TGCGCCAGCAGCCGCCAAGGACAGGGTAACACCGGGGAGCTGTTTTTT.